This TCR beta chain was sequenced for a study of T cells in Graves' hyperthyroidism and ophthalmopathy. General study points: Ophthalmopathy was identified by the model a median 6.5 months ahead of onset.

The TCR beta CDR3 regions underwent amplification using RNA transcripts as the source. The HTBI primer set was used in a first-round RT-PCR of the TCR CDR3. One entry per CDR3 protein results from TCRdb running MiXCR on the multiplex PCR reads. The data show around 600,000 distinct CDR3 sequences, with 11% to 15% seen just once and around 7% held by the top ten. CDR3 length: 14 amino acids. Germline V CDR1 and CDR2: LNHDA, SQIVND (reference sequence). With V trimmed by 7 bases and J by 3 bases, 7 bases remained unmatched. Concerning this clonotype: Its antigen remains unknown.

The sequencing input was blood. The chain recombines TRBV19 with TRBJ2-7; 9 bases fit TRBD1. The source is a woman younger than 35 with Graves' ophthalmopathy. The CDR3 sequence is CASTETGGYYEQYF. CDR3 bases: TGTGCCAGTACCGAGACAGGGGGATACTACGAGCAGTACTTC.